This passage covers 24 T cell receptor beta chains from one sample sequenced in a study of blood T cell repertoires in COVID-19. TCRdb keeps only in-frame clones here, not all; method: immunoSEQ multiplex PCR. The repertoire has some 100,000 clones, approximately 80% of them found once; the top ten carry roughly 6%. Sequencing was performed on peripheral blood. The receptors were sampled from a man aged 65 to 85 with acute or convalescent COVID-19.

The chain joins TRBV6-5 to TRBJ1-4; D is perhaps TRBD1 (5 bases). The germline CDR1 and CDR2 sequences are MNHEY and SVGAGI. This CDR3 has 16 amino acids. V gave up 2 bases and J gave up 0 bases, with 10 bases separating them. The CDR3: CASSYTPTATNEKLFF. The DNA of the CDR3 is TGTGCCAGCAGTTACACTCCGACAGCAACTAATGAAAAACTGTTTTTT.

V gene TRBV18 combines with J gene TRBJ1-5; tentatively, D is TRBD1 (5 bases). The CDR3 contains 14 residues. V was cut by 1 base and J by 5 bases, with 9 bases left in between. Germline V lookup: CDR1 KGHSH, CDR2 LQKENI. This chain's CDR3 is CASSPRRGDQPQHF. The CDR3 DNA reads TGTGCCAGCTCACCACGGAGGGGTGATCAGCCCCAGCATTTT.

The table lists this clone with a few counts. This sequence joins TRBV7-8 and TRBJ1-2; TRBD1 is a possible D gene (6 bases). The CDR3 consists of 16 residues. The V end lost 4 bases, the J end lost 1 base, and 16 bases lay between the germline ends. Germline V lookup: CDR1 SGHVS, CDR2 FQNEAQ. Here the CDR3 reads CASSSLRTVHNYGYTF. CDR3 nucleotide sequence: TGTGCCAGCAGCTCTCTGAGGACAGTCCATAACTATGGCTACACCTTC.

V is TRBV5-1 and J is TRBJ1-4; D remains unclear. In germline, CDR1 is SGHRS, CDR2 YFSETQ. The length of the CDR3 is 14 residues. The V end lost 4 bases, the J end lost 0 bases, and 7 bases lay between the germline ends. CDR3 sequence: CASSESATNEKLFF. CDR3 nucleotide sequence: TGCGCCAGCAGCGAGTCTGCAACTAATGAAAAACTGTTTTTT. Full variable domain (missing parts from reference TRBV5-1 and TRBJ1-4): KAGVTQTPRYLIKTRGQQVTLSCSPISGHRSVSWYQQTPGQGLQFLFEYFSETQRNKGNFPGRFSGRQFSNSRSEMNVSTLELGDSALYLCASSESATNEKLFFGSGTQLSVL.

V and J are TRBV27 and TRBJ2-1; TRBD1 matches 7 bases. The V gene end was trimmed by 6 bases and the J gene end by 5 bases; junction bases not matched to a gene: 13. The CDR3 totals 16 residues. Germline values: CDR1 MNHEY, CDR2 SMNVEV (reference sequence). This CDR3 reads CASRRKTGMRDNEQFF. The CDR3 DNA follows: TGTGCCAGCAGAAGAAAGACAGGGATGAGGGACAATGAGCAGTTCTTC.

V is TRBV2 and J is TRBJ1-5, with D maybe TRBD1 (5 bases). Germline CDR1 and CDR2: SNHLY and FYNNEI. V lost 4 bases and J 4 bases, leaving 11 bases between the germline ends. This CDR3 has 14 amino acids. The CDR3: CASSVRGTNQPQHF. DNA for the CDR3: TGTGCCAGCAGTGTTCGCGGGACGAATCAGCCCCAGCATTTT. Full variable domain (missing parts from reference TRBV2 and TRBJ1-5): EPEVTQTPSHQVTQMGQEVILRCVPISNHLYFYWYRQILGQKVEFLVSFYNNEISEKSEIFDDQFSVERPDGSNFTLKIRSTKLEDSAMYFCASSVRGTNQPQHFGDGTRLSIL.

V is TRBV3-1 (or the pseudogene TRBV3-2) and J is TRBJ1-6; maybe TRBD1 (6 bases). Germline V gene sequence: CDR1 LGHDT, CDR2 YNNKEL (reference sequence). The germline V and J ends were trimmed by 0 bases and 7 bases, with 13 bases remaining between them. This CDR3 has 16 amino acids. CDR3 DNA: TGTGCCAGCAGCCAAGAAGGTGGACAGCTCAATTCACCCCTCCACTTT. Its translation is CASSQEGGQLNSPLHF.

The chain combines TRBV6-2 or TRBV6-3 with TRBJ2-7; tentatively, D is TRBD2 (7 bases). Trimming pared 4 bases from V and 3 bases from J, leaving 13 bases between. This CDR3 is built from 14 residues. In germline, CDR1 is MNHEY, CDR2 SVGEGT. The chain's CDR3 is CASSWAGAVYEQYF. The DNA of the CDR3 is TGTGCCAGCAGTTGGGCGGGGGCTGTCTACGAGCAGTACTTC.

The rearrangement joins TRBV19 to TRBJ1-1, with 7 bases lining up with TRBD1. CDR1 is LNHDA, CDR2 SQIVND, per germline (reference sequence). The junction had 9 bases not matched to a gene; V was cut back by 5 bases and J by 3 bases. The CDR3 covers 15 residues. CDR3 amino acids: CASSGLGQMDTEAFF. The DNA for the CDR3 is TGTGCCAGTAGTGGCCTGGGACAGATGGACACTGAAGCTTTCTTT.

V usage is TRBV12-5 and J usage is TRBJ2-3, with 9 nucleotides matching TRBD2. CDR1 and CDR2 from the germline V gene are LGHNT and FRNRAP. The CDR3 runs to 16 residues. V trimming: 3 bases; J trimming: 3 bases; junction bases outside the gene matches: 7. The CDR3 spells CASGFFRGGATDTQYF. CDR3 nucleotide sequence: TGTGCTAGTGGTTTTTTCCGCGGGGGGGCAACAGATACGCAGTATTTT.

The V call is TRBV27, the J call TRBJ1-5; TRBD1 aligns across 8 bases. With 4 bases clipped from V and 2 bases from J, the junction kept 4 bases outside the gene matches. Germline-derived CDR1 and CDR2 are MNHEY and SMNVEV (reference sequence). This CDR3 has 15 amino acids. CDR3 sequence: CASSSGTGGNQPQHF. The CDR3 DNA sequence: TGTGCCAGCAGTTCTGGGACAGGAGGCAATCAGCCCCAGCATTTT.

V gene TRBV7-9 combines with J gene TRBJ1-2, with D possibly matching TRBD1 (6 bases). The CDR3 runs to 16 residues. Trimming pared 4 bases from V and 3 bases from J, leaving 18 bases between. Germline CDR1 is SEHNR and CDR2 is FQNEAQ (reference sequence). The CDR3 nucleotides read TGTGCCAGCAGCTCCTTTAACAGGGCCCAAGACTATGGCTACACCTTC. Amino acids: CASSSFNRAQDYGYTF.

V usage is TRBV6-6 and J usage is TRBJ1-5; maybe TRBD1 (5 bases). V lost 7 bases and J 0 bases, leaving 10 bases between the germline ends. CDR1 and CDR2 from the germline V gene are MNHNY and SVGAGI (reference sequence). This CDR3 is 14 amino acids long. The CDR3 sequence: CASTTGDSNQPQHF. The CDR3 nucleotides read TGTGCCAGCACCACGGGGGATAGCAATCAGCCCCAGCATTTT.

This clone has a handful of counts. The chain links TRBV3-1 (or the pseudogene TRBV3-2) to TRBJ1-4; TRBD1 might be the D (6 bases). The CDR3 runs 16 residues. V lost 3 bases to trimming and J lost 8 bases, with 19 bases between them. CDR1 and CDR2 from the germline V gene are LGHDT and YNNKEL (reference sequence). The DNA for the CDR3 is TGTGCCAGCAGCCAGACCGAGGCAGGGGAGGGGGAAAAACTGTTTTTT. As protein: CASSQTEAGEGEKLFF.

Comment on this clone: Other DNA sequences in this sample translate to the same CDR3. The chain links TRBV29-1 to TRBJ2-3, with D possibly matching TRBD2 (5 bases). Trimming took off 4 bases at V and 0 bases at J, with 8 bases between the two ends. CDR3 length: 13 amino acids. Germline values: CDR1 SQVTM, CDR2 ANQGSEA. CDR3 coding DNA: TGCAGCGTTGGGACGGGGAGCACAGATACGCAGTATTTT. This encodes CSVGTGSTDTQYF.

This clone appeared a few times. The V call is TRBV30, the J call TRBJ2-1; 10 bases agree with TRBD2. J gave up 7 bases and V 5 bases, and 11 bases lay outside the gene matches. CDR1 and CDR2 from the germline V gene are GTSNPN and SVGIG (reference sequence). CDR3 size: 15 residues. The CDR3 DNA reads TGTGCCTGGGCCCCCTTAGCGGGAGGTCCGAATGAGCAGTTCTTC. It specifies CAWAPLAGGPNEQFF.

The V call is TRBV7-2, the J call TRBJ2-4; TRBD2 is a possible D gene (7 bases). Germline assignment: CDR1 SGHTA and CDR2 FQGNSA. Trimming shortened V by 5 bases and J by 8 bases, and 13 bases separated the two germline ends. This CDR3 contains 13 residues. CDR3 sequence reads: CASSPRGRDIQYF. The CDR3, as DNA: TGTGCCAGCAGCCCGAGGGGGAGGGACATTCAGTACTTC.

CDR3 region: CASNIPGNEQFF. CDR3 coding DNA: TGTGCCAGCAACATTCCCGGGAATGAGCAGTTCTTC. The V call is TRBV27, the J call TRBJ2-1; no reliable D call. The CDR3 covers 12 residues. Trimming pared 7 bases from V and 7 bases from J, leaving 11 bases between. Germline CDR1 is MNHEY and CDR2 is SMNVEV (reference sequence).

The chain uses TRBV19 and TRBJ2-7; 8 bases line up with TRBD1. This CDR3 is built from 15 residues. V was clipped by 3 bases and J by 0 bases; unmatched bases: 4. Per germline, CDR1 LNHDA and CDR2 SQIVND (reference sequence). CDR3 nucleotides: TGTGCCAGTAGTATTTCCGGGACAGGCTCCTACGAGCAGTACTTC. It codes for CASSISGTGSYEQYF.

V usage is TRBV5-1 and J usage is TRBJ2-1; tentative D call: TRBD2 (5 bases). Germline CDR1 reads SGHRS; CDR2 reads YFSETQ. Between the trimmed V and J ends, which lost 0 bases and 6 bases, there was a span of 13 bases. This CDR3 is built from 15 residues. CDR3 in amino acids: CASSLGGLELNEQFF. In DNA form, the CDR3 reads TGCGCCAGCAGCTTGGGCGGACTCGAACTCAATGAGCAGTTCTTC. The variable domain in full, completed from reference TRBV5-1 and TRBJ2-1, reads KAGVTQTPRYLIKTRGQQVTLSCSPISGHRSVSWYQQTPGQGLQFLFEYFSETQRNKGNFPGRFSGRQFSNSRSEMNVSTLELGDSALYLCASSLGGLELNEQFFGPGTRLTVL.

The chain is built from TRBV2 and TRBJ1-2, with TRBD1 as a possible D gene (6 bases). CDR3 size: 13 residues. Per germline, CDR1 SNHLY and CDR2 FYNNEI. Trimming stripped 6 bases from V and 5 bases from J, with 13 bases between. The CDR3 bases are TGTGCCAGCAGCGAGGACAGTCCATATGGCTACACCTTC. It yields the protein CASSEDSPYGYTF.

The chain couples TRBV7-8 to TRBJ2-3, with D possibly TRBD1 on 5 matching bases. In germline, CDR1 is SGHVS, CDR2 FQNEAQ. There are 17 residues in the CDR3. Trimming took off 5 bases at V and 6 bases at J, with 24 bases between the two ends. CDR3 coding DNA: TGTGCCAGCAGCCAAAGGGGCAGCCCCTCAGGGATGGATACGCAGTATTTT. It yields the protein CASSQRGSPSGMDTQYF.

This clone has a handful of counts. The CDR3 loop reads CASHRAGTDTQYF. In DNA, the CDR3 is TGTGCCAGCCACAGGGCTGGCACAGATACGCAGTATTTT. The V and J genes are TRBV27 and TRBJ2-3; tentatively, D is TRBD1 (6 bases). Germline V lookup: CDR1 MNHEY, CDR2 SMNVEV (reference sequence). CDR3 length: 13 residues. The germline V and J ends were trimmed by 8 bases and 1 base, with 10 bases remaining between them.

V usage is TRBV28 and J usage is TRBJ1-1; 9 bases match TRBD1. V was clipped by 1 base and J by 2 bases; unmatched bases: 11. The CDR3 spans 18 residues. CDR1 MDHEN and CDR2 SYDVKM come from the germline V gene. The CDR3 nucleotides read TGTGCCAGCAGTTTATCCGCGTGGGGGGACAGGGAAAACACTGAAGCTTTCTTT. It translates to CASSLSAWGDRENTEAFF.